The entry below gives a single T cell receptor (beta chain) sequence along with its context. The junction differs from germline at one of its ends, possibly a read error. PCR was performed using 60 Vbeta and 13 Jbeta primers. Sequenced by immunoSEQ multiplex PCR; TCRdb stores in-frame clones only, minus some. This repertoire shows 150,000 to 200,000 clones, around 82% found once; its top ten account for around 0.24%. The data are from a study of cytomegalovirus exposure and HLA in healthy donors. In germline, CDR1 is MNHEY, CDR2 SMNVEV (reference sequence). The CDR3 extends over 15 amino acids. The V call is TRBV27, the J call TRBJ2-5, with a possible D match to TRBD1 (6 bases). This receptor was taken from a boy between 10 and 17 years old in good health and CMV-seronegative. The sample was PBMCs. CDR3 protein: CASALSGGYQKTQYF. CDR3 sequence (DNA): TGTGCCAGCGCCCTTTCTGGGGGCTACCAAAAGACCCAGTACTTC.